Below, 10 T cell receptor beta chains from the same sample are listed, as sequenced in a study of regulatory dendritic cells for organ transplantation. No antigen has been identified for these receptors. Sorted subsets were CFSE-labeled and cultured roughly five days with allogeneic dendritic cells. This table comes from immunoSEQ multiplex PCR, and its TCRdb copy is limited to in-frame clones, with some not included. The sample carries 15,000 to 20,000 clones, 70% to 85% recorded once. Sequenced material: memory CD4+ T cells from blood cultured with regulatory dendritic cells. Subset reported: CD45RO+ memory T cells. The receptors stem from a human donor in good health.

This rearrangement joins TRBV7-2 to TRBJ2-2; D is tentatively TRBD1 or TRBD2 (5 bases each). Germline V gene data show CDR1 as SGHTA and CDR2 as FQGNSA. This CDR3 is 16 amino acids long. V dropped 6 bases and J dropped 6 bases, with 20 bases sitting between them. DNA of the CDR3: TGTGCCAGCAGTTTGAACCCGGGACCGACAGCCGGGGAGCTGTTTTTT. It yields the protein CASSLNPGPTAGELFF.

V usage is TRBV4-3 and J usage is TRBJ2-1; 7 bases match TRBD1. Trimming cost V 1 base and J 4 bases; bases outside gene matches: 1. The germline V gene has CDR1 LGHNA and CDR2 YSLEER. This CDR3 is built from 14 residues. In nucleotides, the CDR3 is TGCGCCAGCAGCCAAGGGGACAGATACAATGAGCAGTTCTTC. This sequence encodes CASSQGDRYNEQFF.

This chain uses TRBV7-2 with TRBJ1-2; possible D gene TRBD1, 5 bases. CDR3 length: 15 amino acids. CDR1 is SGHTA, CDR2 FQGNSA, per germline. V was pared by 5 bases and J by 8 bases, with 21 bases between. In nucleotides, the CDR3 is TGTGCCAGCAGCCTCCACGCGTCAGGGAGGGAAGGCTACACCTTC. Translation gives CASSLHASGREGYTF.

This rearrangement joins TRBV27 to TRBJ2-1; 8 bases fit TRBD2. J was trimmed by 8 bases and V by 5 bases; bases with no gene match: 17. The germline CDR1 and CDR2 sequences are MNHEY and SMNVEV (reference sequence). This CDR3 region has 17 residues. CDR3 in DNA: TGTGCCAGCAGTCCCGACCCCTGGGTAGCGGGGAACGATGAGCAGTTCTTC. Translation: CASSPDPWVAGNDEQFF.

J is TRBJ2-7 and V is TRBV5-1, with TRBD2 matching 10 bases. Unmatched junction bases numbered 13, after V lost 4 bases and J lost 3 bases. This CDR3 is 17 amino acids long. The germline V gene has CDR1 SGHRS and CDR2 YFSETQ. This CDR3 reads CASSPGISGTSDYEQYF. DNA for the CDR3: TGCGCCAGCAGCCCCGGTATATCCGGGACTAGCGACTACGAGCAGTACTTC.

The chain has TRBV5-1 and TRBJ2-2, with D possibly matching TRBD1 (6 bases). Germline V gene data show CDR1 as SGHRS and CDR2 as YFSETQ. The CDR3 totals 13 residues. Trimming cost V 4 bases and J 4 bases, with 8 bases left between them. In DNA form, the CDR3 reads TGCGCCAGCAGCATACAGGGCACCGGGGAGCTGTTTTTT. Translation: CASSIQGTGELFF.

The sample holds a few counts of this clone. In nucleotides, the CDR3 is TGTGCCAGCAGCATTAAATCCGGGACAGGGAATGGCTACACCTTC. It specifies CASSIKSGTGNGYTF. This chain links TRBV7-9 with TRBJ1-2; TRBD1 agrees at 9 bases. Losses at the gene ends were 5 bases for V and 6 bases for J; bases not matched to a gene: 10. The CDR3 has 15 amino acids. The germline V gene has CDR1 SEHNR and CDR2 FQNEAQ (reference sequence).

CDR3 sequence reads: CASTGLLYSNQPQHF. The DNA of the CDR3 is TGTGCCAGCACCGGTTTGCTTTATAGCAATCAGCCCCAGCATTTT. The V and J genes are TRBV6-1 and TRBJ1-5; D remains ambiguous. Trimming removed 7 bases at V and 0 bases at J, with 13 bases between. The CDR3 is made up of 15 amino acids. Germline assignment: CDR1 MNHNS and CDR2 SASEGT.

This chain uses TRBV28 with TRBJ1-3; D uncertain. Trimming took off 8 bases at V and 2 bases at J, with 10 bases between the two ends. This CDR3 has 13 residues. Germline V gene sequence: CDR1 MDHEN, CDR2 SYDVKM. CDR3: CASQDFTGNTIYF. DNA for the CDR3: TGTGCCAGCCAGGACTTTACTGGAAACACCATATATTTT.

With respect to this clone: A much larger clone lies a single base off, so this may be a read error. The same CDR3 arises from other DNA sequences in this sample as well. The chain uses TRBV25-1 and TRBJ2-1; D is uncertain. The V and J ends lost 4 bases and 4 bases respectively, with 2 bases between them. This CDR3 region has 11 residues. Germline V gives CDR1 MGHDK, CDR2 SYGVNS. The CDR3 DNA is TGTGCCAGCAGTGGTTACAATGAGCAGTTCTTC. Protein product: CASSGYNEQFF.